This entry describes one T cell receptor (beta chain). Its antigen is not identified. Germline V CDR1 and CDR2: SGDLS, YYNGEE. The CDR3 totals 16 residues. V was cut by 3 bases and J by 2 bases, with 15 bases left in between. These data originate in a study of glioma-infiltrating T cells. Notes on the study in general: Very few CDR3 sequences were shared between tissue and blood. Tissue-blood divergence was below expectation in non-neoplastic patients, above in gliomas.

Using RNA template, CDR3s of TCR alpha and beta were amplified with iRepertoire arm-PCR. Tissue mRNA or PBMC total RNA, roughly 90-400 ng, went into one-step reverse transcription and amplification. TCRdb reprocessed the multiplex PCR reads via MiXCR and lists one record per CDR3 protein. The sample lists fewer than 250,000 distinct CDR3 sequences, roughly 32% seen once, with 20% to 25% in the top ten. V gene TRBV9 combines with J gene TRBJ1-3; D might be TRBD1 (5 bases). This clonotype originated in a human donor with low-grade glioma or glioblastoma, undergoing nonglioma brain surgery, or in good health (not recorded which). The sequenced sample consisted of glioma tissue, nonneoplastic brain tissue, or PBMCs (not recorded which). Written as DNA, the CDR3 is TGTGCCAGCAGCGAGGGCAGGGTCTTGGCTGGAAACACCATATATTTT. This encodes CASSEGRVLAGNTIYF. Full variable domain (outside the CDR3, taken from reference TRBV9 and TRBJ1-3): DSGVTQTPKHLITATGQRVTLRCSPRSGDLSVYWYQQSLDQGLQFLIQYYNGEERAKGNILERFSAQQFPDLHSELNLSSLELGDSALYFCASSEGRVLAGNTIYFGEGSWLTVV.